Reported below is one TCR beta chain. Its target is unknown. One entry per CDR3 protein results from TCRdb running MiXCR on the reads. Of about 14,000 distinct CDR3 sequences listed, approximately 22% were seen once; the top ten hold approximately 6.3%. V shed 2 bases and J shed 6 bases, with 4 bases lying between them. Germline V gene lookup returns CDR1 LGHNT and CDR2 FRNRAP. The CDR3 contains 11 residues. This specimen belongs to a study of liver allograft versus peripheral blood T cells. The wider study: Hepatic allograft T cell receptor repertoires were evaluated relative to those present in recipients' peripheral blood.

Study results and caveats: It was reported that the T cell receptor repertoires found inside liver allografts differed from those that were detected in peripheral blood.

This sequence joins TRBV12-5 and TRBJ1-2, with D unclear. This receptor was identified in a human patient who had a liver transplant. Some T cells may originate from the graft donor. CDR3 region: CASGLPHGYTF. In DNA form, the CDR3 reads TGTGCTAGTGGTTTGCCCCATGGCTACACCTTC.